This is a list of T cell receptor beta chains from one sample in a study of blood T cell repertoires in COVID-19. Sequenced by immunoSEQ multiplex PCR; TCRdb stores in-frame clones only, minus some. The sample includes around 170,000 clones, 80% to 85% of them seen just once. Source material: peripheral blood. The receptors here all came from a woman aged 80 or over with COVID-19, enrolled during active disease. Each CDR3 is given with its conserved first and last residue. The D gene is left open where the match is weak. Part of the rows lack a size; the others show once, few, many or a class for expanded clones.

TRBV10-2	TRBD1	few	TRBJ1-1	CASTSGQKAFF	TGCGCCAGCACCTCGGGACAGAAAGCTTTCTTT
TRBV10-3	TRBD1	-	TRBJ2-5	CAISGQGLETQYF	TGTGCCATCAGTGGACAGGGGTTAGAGACCCAGTACTTC
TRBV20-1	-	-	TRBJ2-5	CSATTKETQYF	TGCAGTGCTACCACTAAAGAGACCCAGTACTTC
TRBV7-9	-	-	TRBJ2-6	CASSNGFAGANVLTF	TGTGCCAGCAGCAACGGGTTTGCTGGGGCCAACGTCCTGACTTTC
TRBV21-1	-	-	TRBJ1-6	CASNKVRGRTPLHF	TGTGCCAGCAACAAAGTACGGGGGAGAACACCCCTCCACTTT
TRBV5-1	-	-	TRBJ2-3	CASSFVGDSTDTQYF	TGCGCCAGCAGCTTTGTGGGAGATAGCACAGATACGCAGTATTTT
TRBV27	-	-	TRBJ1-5	CASSMTGGNQPQHF	TGTGCCAGCAGCATGACAGGCGGCAATCAGCCCCAGCATTTT
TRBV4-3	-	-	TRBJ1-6	CASSPRWNSPLHF	TGCGCCAGCAGCCCTAGGTGGAACTCACCCCTCCACTTT
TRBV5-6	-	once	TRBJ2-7	CASSPTFMWAHNEQYF	TGTGCCAGCAGCCCCACCTTTATGTGGGCCCATAACGAGCAGTACTTC
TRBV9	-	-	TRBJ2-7	CASSVVGGGGFRGTSYEQYF	TGTGCCAGCAGCGTAGTGGGTGGCGGGGGTTTTAGGGGGACCTCCTACGAGCAGTACTTC
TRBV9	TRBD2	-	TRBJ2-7	CASSVGTSGGVLYF	TGTGCCAGCAGCGTCGGGACTAGCGGGGGGGTTCTGTACTTC
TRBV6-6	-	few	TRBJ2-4	CASSYQGQGKNIQYF	TGTGCCAGCAGTTACCAAGGGCAGGGGAAAAACATTCAGTACTTC
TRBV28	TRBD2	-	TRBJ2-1	CASTSPTGGSSYNEQFF	TGTGCCAGCACCTCCCCAACGGGCGGGAGCTCCTACAATGAGCAGTTCTTC
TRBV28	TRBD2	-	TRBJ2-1	CASSPPGGNNEQFF	TGTGCCAGCAGTCCCCCGGGAGGGAACAATGAGCAGTTCTTC
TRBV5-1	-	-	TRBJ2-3	CASSLAQLTDTQYF	TGCGCCAGCAGCTTGGCACAGCTCACAGATACGCAGTATTTT
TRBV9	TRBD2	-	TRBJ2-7	CASSAPSGGASEQYF	TGTGCCAGCAGCGCCCCTAGCGGGGGGGCCTCCGAGCAGTACTTC
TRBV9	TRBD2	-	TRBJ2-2	CASSLTGGYGGELFF	TGTGCCAGCAGTCTCACCGGGGGGTATGGCGGGGAGCTGTTTTTT
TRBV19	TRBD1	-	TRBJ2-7	CASSTWDRSYEQYF	TGTGCCAGTAGTACTTGGGACAGATCCTACGAGCAGTACTTC
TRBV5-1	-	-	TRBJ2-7	CASSPGQNSPYEQYF	TGCGCCAGCAGCCCCGGACAGAATTCCCCCTACGAGCAGTACTTC
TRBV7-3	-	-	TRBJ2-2	CASSLSGSAGELFF	TGTGCCAGCAGCTTAAGTGGGAGCGCCGGGGAGCTGTTTTTT
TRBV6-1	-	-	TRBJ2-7	CASSEDHRVWYEQYF	TGTGCCAGCAGTGAAGATCACAGGGTATGGTACGAGCAGTACTTC
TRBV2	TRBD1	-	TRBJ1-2	CASSDRDIPGRHGYTF	TGTGCCAGCAGCGACAGGGACATTCCGGGGCGACATGGCTACACCTTC
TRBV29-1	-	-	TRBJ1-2	CSVDVRQGTGYTF	TGCAGCGTTGACGTGAGGCAGGGCACCGGCTACACCTTC
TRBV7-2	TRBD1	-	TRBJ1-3	CASSLVGQRSGNTIYF	TGTGCCAGCAGCTTAGTGGGACAGCGCTCTGGAAACACCATATATTTT
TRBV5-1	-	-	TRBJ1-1	CASSQSTTGNTEAFF	TGCGCCAGCAGCCAGAGTACGACAGGGAACACTGAAGCTTTCTTT
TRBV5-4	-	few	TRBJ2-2	CASRGGNTGELFF	TGTGCCAGCAGGGGGGGTAACACCGGGGAGCTGTTTTTT
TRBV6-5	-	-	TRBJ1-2	CASSILPGNTGGYTF	TGTGCCAGCAGCATCCTTCCAGGGAATACCGGTGGCTACACCTTC
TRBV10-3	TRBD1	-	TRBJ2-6	CAISVRGRGRSAGANVLTF	TGTGCCATCAGTGTAAGGGGCAGGGGGCGATCGGCTGGGGCCAACGTCCTGACTTTC
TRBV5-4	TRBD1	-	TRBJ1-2	CASSSGTGSYGYTF	TGTGCCAGCAGCTCCGGGACAGGGAGCTATGGCTACACCTTC
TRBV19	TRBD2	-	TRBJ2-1	CASSPREGVRYNEQFF	TGTGCCAGTAGTCCCCGGGAGGGGGTGAGGTACAATGAGCAGTTCTTC
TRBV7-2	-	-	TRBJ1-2	CASSSDGVGHTF	TGTGCCAGCAGCTCAGACGGGGTTGGCCACACCTTC
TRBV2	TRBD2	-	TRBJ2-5	CASSVPSGRGQETQYF	TGTGCCAGCAGTGTTCCCAGCGGGAGGGGCCAAGAGACCCAGTACTTC
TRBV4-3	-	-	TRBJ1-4	CASSLLHRGGLTNEKLFF	TGCGCCAGCAGCCTTCTCCATCGGGGGGGGCTGACTAATGAAAAACTGTTTTTT
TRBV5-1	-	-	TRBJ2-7	CASRAAGNYEQYF	TGCGCCAGCAGGGCCGCGGGGAACTACGAGCAGTACTTC
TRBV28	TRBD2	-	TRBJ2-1	CASSLWIAGAPYNEQFF	TGTGCCAGCAGTTTGTGGATAGCGGGAGCCCCCTACAATGAGCAGTTCTTC
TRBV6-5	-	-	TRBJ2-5	CASSYTSGVQETQYF	TGTGCCAGCAGTTACACCTCAGGGGTCCAAGAGACCCAGTACTTC
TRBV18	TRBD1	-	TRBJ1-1	CASSLTGGNTEAFF	TGTGCCAGCTCACTAACAGGGGGGAACACTGAAGCTTTCTTT
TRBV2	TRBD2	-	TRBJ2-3	CASRVLRVAGGKGVDTQYF	TGTGCCAGCAGGGTCTTGAGGGTAGCGGGGGGGAAGGGGGTAGATACGCAGTATTTT
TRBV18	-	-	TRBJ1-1	CASSLQGWYTEAFF	TGTGCCAGCTCACTACAGGGTTGGTACACTGAAGCTTTCTTT
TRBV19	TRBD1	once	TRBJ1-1	CASSRLQGVLNTEAFF	TGTGCCAGTAGTCGTCTACAGGGGGTCTTGAACACTGAAGCTTTCTTT
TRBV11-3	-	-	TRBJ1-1	CASSLDGRGLRTFPLNTEAFF	TGTGCCAGCAGCTTAGATGGAAGGGGGTTACGAACATTCCCCCTGAACACTGAAGCTTTCTTT
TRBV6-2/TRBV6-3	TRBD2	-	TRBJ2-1	CASSYLLSGAYNEQFF	TGTGCCAGCAGCTATCTACTGAGCGGGGCCTACAATGAGCAGTTCTTC
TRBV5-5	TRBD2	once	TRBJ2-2	CASSLRTSGSNTGELFF	TGTGCCAGCAGCTTACGGACTAGCGGGAGTAACACCGGGGAGCTGTTTTTT
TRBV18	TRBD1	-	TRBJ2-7	CASSRTTGGYEQYF	TGTGCCAGCTCACGAACAACAGGGGGCTACGAGCAGTACTTC
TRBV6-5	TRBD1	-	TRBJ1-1	CASTPGQGGNTEAFF	TGTGCCAGCACCCCGGGGCAGGGGGGGAACACTGAAGCTTTCTTT
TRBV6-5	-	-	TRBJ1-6	CASSTGHYNSPLHF	TGTGCCAGCAGCACGGGACACTATAATTCACCCCTCCACTTT
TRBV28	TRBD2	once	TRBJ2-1	CASSRIFHMAGDKSYNEQFF	TGTGCCAGCAGTCGCATTTTCCATATGGCGGGAGATAAGTCCTACAATGAGCAGTTCTTC
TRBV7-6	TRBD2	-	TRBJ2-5	CASSWTSGQETQYF	TGTGCCAGCAGCTGGACTAGCGGACAAGAGACCCAGTACTTC
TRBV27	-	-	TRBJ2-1	CASSFRQAYGDEQFF	TGTGCCAGCAGTTTTCGACAGGCTTACGGGGATGAGCAGTTCTTC
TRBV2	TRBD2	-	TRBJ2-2	CASTLEGGEGNTGELFF	TGTGCCAGCACGCTCGAGGGAGGGGAGGGGAACACCGGGGAGCTGTTTTTT
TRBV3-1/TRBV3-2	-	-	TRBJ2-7	CASSQEAWGPLSSEQYF	TGTGCCAGCAGCCAAGAAGCGTGGGGCCCACTCTCTTCCGAGCAGTACTTC
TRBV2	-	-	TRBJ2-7	CASSFYRTEEQYF	TGTGCCAGCAGTTTCTACCGGACAGAGGAGCAGTACTTC
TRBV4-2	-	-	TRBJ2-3	CASSQVMEADTQYF	TGTGCCAGCAGCCAAGTGATGGAGGCAGATACGCAGTATTTT